The T cell receptor beta chain described here comes from a study of cytomegalovirus exposure and HLA in healthy donors. Broader study findings: Cytomegalovirus association was assigned to about 150 TCR beta chains. It was only CMV serostatus that was available as immune exposure information. In an earlier analysis, most TCR beta V segments were productive about 90% or about 30% of the time. A later analysis showed that HLA-associated TCR beta chains had undergone more clonal expansion than equally common others.

The PCR was carried out with 60 Vbeta primers and 13 Jbeta primers. The method was immunoSEQ multiplex PCR; TCRdb's version includes in-frame clones alone and lacks a portion of them. Among 90,000 to 110,000 clones listed, around 81% were seen once. This clone was seen a few times. Its specificity is unknown. V was pared by 5 bases and J by 5 bases, with 15 bases between. CDR3 length: 14 amino acids. Germline CDR1 MNHNY, CDR2 SVGAGI (reference sequence). This rearrangement joins TRBV6-6 to TRBJ2-5; maybe TRBD1 (5 bases). Specimen: PBMCs. The sequence was obtained from a woman aged 25 to 39 in good health and CMV-seronegative. The CDR3 nucleotides read TGTGCCAGCAGTGCCCGCCCAGGGTTGGAGACCCAGTACTTC. It codes for CASSARPGLETQYF.